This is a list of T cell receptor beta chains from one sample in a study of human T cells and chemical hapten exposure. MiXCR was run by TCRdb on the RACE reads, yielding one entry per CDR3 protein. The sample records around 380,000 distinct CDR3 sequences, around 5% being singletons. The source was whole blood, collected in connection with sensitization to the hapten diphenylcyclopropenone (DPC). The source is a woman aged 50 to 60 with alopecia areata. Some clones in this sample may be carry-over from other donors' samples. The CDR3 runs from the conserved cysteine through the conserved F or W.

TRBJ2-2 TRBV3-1 CASSPPPGLRTGELFF
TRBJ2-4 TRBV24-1 CATSDLAEDIQYF
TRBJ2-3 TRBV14 CASSHLSSGRGMDTQYF
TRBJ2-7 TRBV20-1 CSAREIYEQYF
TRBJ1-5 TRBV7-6 CASSPRGFNNQPQHF
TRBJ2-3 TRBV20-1 CSARVVGSTDTQYF
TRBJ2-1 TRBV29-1 CSVTSGSYNEQFF
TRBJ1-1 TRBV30 CAWSWSGNTEAFF
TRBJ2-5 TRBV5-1 CASSLAFGPETQYF
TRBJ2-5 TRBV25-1 CASSGYRGETQYF
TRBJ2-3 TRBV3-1 CASSQELASGGARTDTQYF
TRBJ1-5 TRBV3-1 CASSQSVGGRNQPQHF
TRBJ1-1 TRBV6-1 CASSEIRGQGTEAFF
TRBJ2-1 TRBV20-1 CSANLGAGSYNEQFF
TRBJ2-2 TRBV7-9 CASSWEEIAGGDTGELFF
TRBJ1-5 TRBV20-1 CSARESGQPQHF
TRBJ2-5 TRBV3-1 CASSPGTVGQETQYF
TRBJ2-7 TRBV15 CATSRVAGQGNEQYF
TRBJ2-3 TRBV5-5 CASERTDTQYF
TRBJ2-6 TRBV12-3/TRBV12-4 CASSSWTSPGANVLTF
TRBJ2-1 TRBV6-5 CASSYGRRQFF
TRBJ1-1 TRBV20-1 CSASDGYTEAFF
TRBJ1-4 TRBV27 CASQGQINEKLFF
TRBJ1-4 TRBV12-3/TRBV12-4 CASSLPENEKLFF
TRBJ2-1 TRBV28 CASSLIAGGPLDEQFF
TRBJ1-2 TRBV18 CASSQDPAAGYTF
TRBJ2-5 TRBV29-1 CSVEDKIQETQYF
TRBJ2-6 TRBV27 CASSSSQGAGANVLTF
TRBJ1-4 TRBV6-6 CASNLLNTNEKLFF
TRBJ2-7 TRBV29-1 CSVALRAPHEQYF
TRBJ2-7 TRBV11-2 CASSSPASGSYEQYF
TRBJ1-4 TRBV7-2 CASSSDRGWEKLFF
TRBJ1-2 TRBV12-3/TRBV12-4 CASSLQETQGGYTF
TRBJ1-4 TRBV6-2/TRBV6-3 CASSLPGDIEKLFF
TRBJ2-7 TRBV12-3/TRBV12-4 CASSLLLPYYEQYF
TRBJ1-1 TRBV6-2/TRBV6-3 CASSTGQGIEAFF
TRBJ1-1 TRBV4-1 CASSQDSGRANTEAFF
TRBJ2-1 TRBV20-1 CSARGPANEQFF
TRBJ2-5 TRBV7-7 CASSYSYGETQYF
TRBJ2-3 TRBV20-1 CSALSGLADSDTQYF
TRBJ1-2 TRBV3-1 CASSQGGLEWPHYGYTF
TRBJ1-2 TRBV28 CASSTPDRLLGGYTF
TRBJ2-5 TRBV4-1 CASSLPGLAETQYF
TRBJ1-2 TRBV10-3 CAIKRTTGGGGYTF
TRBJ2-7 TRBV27 CASSLSGLAGAYEQYF
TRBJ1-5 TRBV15 CATSRGRSNQPQHF
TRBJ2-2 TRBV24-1 CATSDSRTSGDTGELFF
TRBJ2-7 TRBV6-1 CASSEGVRATYEQYF
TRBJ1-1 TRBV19 CASSTTGEGGYEAFF
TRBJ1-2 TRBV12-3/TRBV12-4 CASSSLTGYTF
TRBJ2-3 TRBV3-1 CASSQVMGTDTQYF
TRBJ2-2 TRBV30 CAWSALAGGPGELFF
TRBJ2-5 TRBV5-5 CASPTRVQETQYF
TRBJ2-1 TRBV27 CASSLSLAGFSYNEQFF
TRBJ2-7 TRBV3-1 CASSQDNGASYEQYF
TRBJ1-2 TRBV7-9 CASSLDQYGYTF